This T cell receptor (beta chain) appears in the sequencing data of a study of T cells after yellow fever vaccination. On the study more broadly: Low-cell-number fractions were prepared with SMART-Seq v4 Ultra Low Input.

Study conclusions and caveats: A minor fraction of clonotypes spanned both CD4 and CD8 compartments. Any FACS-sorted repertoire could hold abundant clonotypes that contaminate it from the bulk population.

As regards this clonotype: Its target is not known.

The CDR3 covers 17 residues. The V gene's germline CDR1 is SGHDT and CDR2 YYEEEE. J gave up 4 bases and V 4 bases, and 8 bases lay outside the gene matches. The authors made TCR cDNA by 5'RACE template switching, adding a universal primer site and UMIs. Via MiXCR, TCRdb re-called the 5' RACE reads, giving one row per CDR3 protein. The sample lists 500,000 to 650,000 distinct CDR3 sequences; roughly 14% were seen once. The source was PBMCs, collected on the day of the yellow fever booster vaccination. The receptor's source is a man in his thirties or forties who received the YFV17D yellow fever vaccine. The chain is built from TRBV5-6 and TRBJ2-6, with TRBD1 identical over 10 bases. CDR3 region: CASSRRDRGEGANVLTF. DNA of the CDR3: TGTGCCAGCAGCCGCCGGGACAGGGGAGAAGGGGCCAACGTCCTGACTTTC.